This T cell receptor (beta chain) was captured in a study of blood T cell repertoires in COVID-19. Study background: Sites across the United States, Italy and Spain contributed samples from acute and convalescent COVID-19. Sources were T cells, B-cell-depleted T cells, or PBMCs; the material itself was cDNA or gDNA.

Germline CDR1 reads SGHVS; CDR2 reads FQNEAQ. The junction had 5 bases not matched to a gene; V was cut back by 4 bases and J by 2 bases. CDR3 length: 15 amino acids. Per the authors' pipeline: The authors estimated nucleated cell counts from reference gene primer amplification. Produced via immunoSEQ multiplex PCR; TCRdb's table is partial and in-frame only. V and J calls and clone size are copied from that table; D and trimming were computed from the DNA. The sample includes some 150,000 clones, over 80% of them seen just once. The source of this sequence is a middle-aged woman with active or convalescent COVID-19. The sequenced material came from peripheral blood. The chain employs TRBV7-8 and TRBJ2-1; 7 bases agree with TRBD2. The CDR3 nucleotides read TGTGCCAGCAGCTCTGGCGGGAGAGCCTACAATGAGCAGTTCTTC. Translation gives CASSSGGRAYNEQFF.